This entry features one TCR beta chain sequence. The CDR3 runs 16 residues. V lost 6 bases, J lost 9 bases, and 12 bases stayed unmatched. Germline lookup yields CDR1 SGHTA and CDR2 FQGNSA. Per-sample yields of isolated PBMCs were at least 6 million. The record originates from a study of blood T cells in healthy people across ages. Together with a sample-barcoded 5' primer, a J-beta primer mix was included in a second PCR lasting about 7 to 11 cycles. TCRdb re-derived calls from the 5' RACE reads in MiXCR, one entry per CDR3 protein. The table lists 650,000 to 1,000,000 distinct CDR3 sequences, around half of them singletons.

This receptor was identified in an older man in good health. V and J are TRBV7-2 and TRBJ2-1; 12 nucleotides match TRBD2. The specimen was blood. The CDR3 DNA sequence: TGTGCCAGCAGACCTAGCCTAGCGGGAGGGCCAAGTGAGCAGTTCTTC. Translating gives CASRPSLAGGPSEQFF.